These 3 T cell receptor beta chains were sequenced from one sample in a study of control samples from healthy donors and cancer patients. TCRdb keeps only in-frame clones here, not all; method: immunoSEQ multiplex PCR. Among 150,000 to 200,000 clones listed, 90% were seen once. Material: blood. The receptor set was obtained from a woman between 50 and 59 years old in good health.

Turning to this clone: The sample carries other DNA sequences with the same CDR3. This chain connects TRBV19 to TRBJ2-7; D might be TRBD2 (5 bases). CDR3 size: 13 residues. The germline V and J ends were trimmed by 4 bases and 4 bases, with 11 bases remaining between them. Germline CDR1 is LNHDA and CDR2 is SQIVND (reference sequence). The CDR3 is CASSNPGWYEQYF. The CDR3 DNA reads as TGTGCCAGTAGTAATCCGGGGTGGTACGAGCAGTACTTC.

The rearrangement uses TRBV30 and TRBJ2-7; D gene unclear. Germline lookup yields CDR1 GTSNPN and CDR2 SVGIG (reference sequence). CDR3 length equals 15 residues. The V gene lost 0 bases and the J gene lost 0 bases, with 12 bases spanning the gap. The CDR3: CAWSVRGLGSYEQYF. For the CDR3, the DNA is TGTGCCTGGAGTGTACGCGGCCTCGGCTCCTACGAGCAGTACTTC.

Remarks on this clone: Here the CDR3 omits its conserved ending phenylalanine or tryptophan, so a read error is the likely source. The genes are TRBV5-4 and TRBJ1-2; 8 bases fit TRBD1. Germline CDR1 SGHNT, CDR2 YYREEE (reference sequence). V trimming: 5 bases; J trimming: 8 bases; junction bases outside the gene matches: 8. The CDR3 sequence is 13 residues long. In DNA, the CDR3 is TGTGCCAGCAGTATCCAGGGGGCGCCGGGCTACACCCTC. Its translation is CASSIQGAPGYTL.